This T cell receptor beta chain was sequenced in a study of T cell responses to AZD1222 COVID-19 vaccine. Notes on this clone: The antigen remains unidentified.

Using immunoSEQ multiplex PCR, the repertoire was profiled, and TCRdb retains in-frame clones only, with some absent. The sample lists about 94,000 clones; 90% were seen once. Study conclusions and caveats: Donor demographics were predominantly white British with a female majority; clonal diversity may be underestimated. Reportedly, nearly half the spike-specific TCRs target unmutated variant regions. Along spike, vaccine-associated CD4 TCRs were found throughout, with dominance at 160-218 and 743-854. Spike-specific TCR breadth and depth grew following two AZD1222 doses.

Germline assignment: CDR1 LGHDT and CDR2 YNNKEL (reference sequence). Trimming pared 1 base from V and 0 bases from J, leaving 7 bases between. The CDR3 length is 15 residues. Sequencing used peripheral blood, obtained on day 0 of AZD1222 vaccination. The chain is built from TRBV3-1 (or the pseudogene TRBV3-2) and TRBJ1-5; D unresolved. The TCR was taken from an adult in good health. CDR3 bases: TGTGCCAGCAGCCAAGTTTACGGTAGCAATCAGCCCCAGCATTTT. This gives the protein CASSQVYGSNQPQHF.